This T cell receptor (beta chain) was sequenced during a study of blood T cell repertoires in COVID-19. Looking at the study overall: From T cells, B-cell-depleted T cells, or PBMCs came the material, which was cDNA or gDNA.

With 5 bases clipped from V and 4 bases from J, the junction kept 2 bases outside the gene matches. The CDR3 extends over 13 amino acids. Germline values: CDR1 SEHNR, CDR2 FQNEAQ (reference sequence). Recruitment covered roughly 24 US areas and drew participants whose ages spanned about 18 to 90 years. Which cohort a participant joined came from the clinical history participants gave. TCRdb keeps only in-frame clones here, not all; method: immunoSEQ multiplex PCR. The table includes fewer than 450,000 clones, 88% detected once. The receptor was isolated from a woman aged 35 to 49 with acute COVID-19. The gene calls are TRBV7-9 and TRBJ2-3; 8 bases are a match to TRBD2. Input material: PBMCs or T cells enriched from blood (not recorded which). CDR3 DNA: TGTGCCAGCAGCGCGGGGGGCCCAGATACGCAGTATTTT. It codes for CASSAGGPDTQYF.